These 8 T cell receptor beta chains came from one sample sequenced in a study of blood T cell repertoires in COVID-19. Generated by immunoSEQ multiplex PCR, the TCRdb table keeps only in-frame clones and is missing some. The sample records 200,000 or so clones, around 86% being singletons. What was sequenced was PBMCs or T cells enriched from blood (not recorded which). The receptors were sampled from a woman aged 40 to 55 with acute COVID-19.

The CDR3 sequence: CASSLVPADTQYF. The CDR3 coding sequence is TGCGCCAGCAGCTTGGTTCCGGCAGATACGCAGTATTTT. This rearrangement joins TRBV5-1 to TRBJ2-3; D unclear. The CDR3 sequence is 13 residues long. The germline V and J ends were trimmed by 0 bases and 4 bases, with 6 bases remaining between them. Looked up from germline, CDR1 is SGHRS and CDR2 is YFSETQ. The complete variable domain, with remaining parts taken from reference TRBV5-1 and TRBJ2-3, reads KAGVTQTPRYLIKTRGQQVTLSCSPISGHRSVSWYQQTPGQGLQFLFEYFSETQRNKGNFPGRFSGRQFSNSRSEMNVSTLELGDSALYLCASSLVPADTQYFGPGTRLTVL.

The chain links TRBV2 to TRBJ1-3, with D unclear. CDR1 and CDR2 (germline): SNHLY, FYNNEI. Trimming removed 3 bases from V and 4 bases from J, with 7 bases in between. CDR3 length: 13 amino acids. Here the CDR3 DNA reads TGTGCCAGCAGTGATCCCGGGGGAAACACCATATATTTT. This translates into CASSDPGGNTIYF.

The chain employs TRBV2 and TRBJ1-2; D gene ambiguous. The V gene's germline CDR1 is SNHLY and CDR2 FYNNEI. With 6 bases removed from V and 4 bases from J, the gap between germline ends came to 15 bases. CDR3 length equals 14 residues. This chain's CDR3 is CASRRTTVGYGYTF. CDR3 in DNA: TGTGCCAGCAGGAGGACTACGGTGGGCTATGGCTACACCTTC.

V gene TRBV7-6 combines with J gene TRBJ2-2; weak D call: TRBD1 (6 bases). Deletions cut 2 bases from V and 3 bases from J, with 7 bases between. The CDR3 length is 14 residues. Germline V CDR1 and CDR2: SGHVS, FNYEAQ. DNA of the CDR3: TGTGCCAGCAGCTTAAACAGGGACACCGGGGAGCTGTTTTTT. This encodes CASSLNRDTGELFF.

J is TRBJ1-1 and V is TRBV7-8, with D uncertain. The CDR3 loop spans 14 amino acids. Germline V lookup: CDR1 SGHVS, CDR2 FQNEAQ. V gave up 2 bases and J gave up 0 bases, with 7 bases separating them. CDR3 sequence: CASSLMEMNTEAFF. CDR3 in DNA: TGTGCCAGCAGCTTAATGGAGATGAACACTGAAGCTTTCTTT. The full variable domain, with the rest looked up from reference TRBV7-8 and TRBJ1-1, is GAGVSQSPRYKVAKRGQDVALRCDPISGHVSLFWYQQALGQGPEFLTYFQNEAQLDKSGLPSDRFFAERPEGSVSTLKIQRTQQEDSAVYLCASSLMEMNTEAFFGQGTRLTVV.

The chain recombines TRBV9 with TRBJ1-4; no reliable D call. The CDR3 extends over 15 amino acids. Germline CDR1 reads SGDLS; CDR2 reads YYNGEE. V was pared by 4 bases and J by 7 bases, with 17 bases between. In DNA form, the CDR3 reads TGTGCCAGCAGCCCTTCTTCGGTCGCGGGTGAAAAACTGTTTTTT. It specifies CASSPSSVAGEKLFF.

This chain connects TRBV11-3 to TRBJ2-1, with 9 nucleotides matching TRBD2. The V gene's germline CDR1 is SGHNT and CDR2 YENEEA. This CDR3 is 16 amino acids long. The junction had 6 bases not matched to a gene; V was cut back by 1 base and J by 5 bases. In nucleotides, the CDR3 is TGTGCCAGCAGCTTAGGTGCGGGGGGGACACACAATGAGCAGTTCTTC. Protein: CASSLGAGGTHNEQFF.

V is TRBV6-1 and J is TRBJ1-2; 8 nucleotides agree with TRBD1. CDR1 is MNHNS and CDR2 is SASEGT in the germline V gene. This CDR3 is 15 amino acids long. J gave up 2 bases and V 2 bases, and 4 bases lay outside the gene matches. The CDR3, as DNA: TGTGCCAGCAGTGAATTTGGGGACAGGAACTATGGCTACACCTTC. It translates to CASSEFGDRNYGYTF.